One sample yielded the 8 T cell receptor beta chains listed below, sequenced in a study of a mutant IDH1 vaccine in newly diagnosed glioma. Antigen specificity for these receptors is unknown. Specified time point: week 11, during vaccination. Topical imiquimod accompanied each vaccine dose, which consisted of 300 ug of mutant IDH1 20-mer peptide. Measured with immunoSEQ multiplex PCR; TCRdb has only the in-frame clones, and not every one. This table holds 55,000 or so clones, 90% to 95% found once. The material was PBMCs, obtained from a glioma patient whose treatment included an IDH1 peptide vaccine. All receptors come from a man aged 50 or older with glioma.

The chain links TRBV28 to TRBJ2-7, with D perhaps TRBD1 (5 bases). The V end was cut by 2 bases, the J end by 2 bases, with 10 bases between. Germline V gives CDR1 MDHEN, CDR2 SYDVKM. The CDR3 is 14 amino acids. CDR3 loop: CASSLNGRAYEQYF. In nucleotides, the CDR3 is TGTGCCAGCAGTTTAAATGGCAGGGCCTACGAGCAGTACTTC.

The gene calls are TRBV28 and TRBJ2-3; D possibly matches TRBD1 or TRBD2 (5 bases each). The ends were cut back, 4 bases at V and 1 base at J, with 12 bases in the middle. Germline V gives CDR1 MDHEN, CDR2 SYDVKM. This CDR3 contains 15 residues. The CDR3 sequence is CASSSQLGGTDTQYF. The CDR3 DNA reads TGTGCCAGCAGTTCCCAACTAGGGGGCACAGATACGCAGTATTTT.

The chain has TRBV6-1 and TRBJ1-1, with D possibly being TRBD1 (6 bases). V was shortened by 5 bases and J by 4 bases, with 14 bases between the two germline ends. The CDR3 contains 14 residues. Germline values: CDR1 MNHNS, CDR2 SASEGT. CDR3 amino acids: CASSTQGGGTEAFF. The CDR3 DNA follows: TGTGCCAGCAGTACACAAGGGGGGGGCACTGAAGCTTTCTTT.

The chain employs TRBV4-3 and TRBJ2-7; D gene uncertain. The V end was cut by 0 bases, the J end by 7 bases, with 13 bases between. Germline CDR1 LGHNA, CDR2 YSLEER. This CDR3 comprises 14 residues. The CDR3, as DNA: TGCGCCAGCAGCCAAGATACCTCCCTGCGGGAGCAGTACTTC. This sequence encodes CASSQDTSLREQYF.

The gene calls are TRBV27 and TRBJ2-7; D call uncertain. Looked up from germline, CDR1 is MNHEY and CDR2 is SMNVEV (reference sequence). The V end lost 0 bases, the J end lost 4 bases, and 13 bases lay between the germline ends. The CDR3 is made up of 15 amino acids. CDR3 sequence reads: CASSLSGSSLYEQYF. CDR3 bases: TGTGCCAGCAGTTTATCGGGAAGCAGTCTTTACGAGCAGTACTTC.

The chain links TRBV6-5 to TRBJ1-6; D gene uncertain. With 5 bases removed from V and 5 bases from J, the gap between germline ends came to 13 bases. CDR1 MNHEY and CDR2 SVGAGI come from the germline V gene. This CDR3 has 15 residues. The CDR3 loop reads CASSQKGINNSPLHF. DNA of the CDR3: TGTGCCAGCAGTCAAAAGGGCATTAATAATTCACCCCTCCACTTT.

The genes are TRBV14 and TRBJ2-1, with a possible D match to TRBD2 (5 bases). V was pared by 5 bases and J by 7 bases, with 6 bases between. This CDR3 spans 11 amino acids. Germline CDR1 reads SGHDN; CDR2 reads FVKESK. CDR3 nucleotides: TGTGCCAGCAGCGTAGCGAATGAGCAGTTCTTC. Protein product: CASSVANEQFF.

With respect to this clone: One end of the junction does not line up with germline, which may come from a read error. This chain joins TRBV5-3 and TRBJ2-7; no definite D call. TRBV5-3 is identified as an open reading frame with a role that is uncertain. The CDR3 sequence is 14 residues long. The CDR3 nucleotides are TGTGCCAGAAGCTCAATCCCCTTATCCTGCGAGCAGTACTTC. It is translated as CARSSIPLSCEQYF.